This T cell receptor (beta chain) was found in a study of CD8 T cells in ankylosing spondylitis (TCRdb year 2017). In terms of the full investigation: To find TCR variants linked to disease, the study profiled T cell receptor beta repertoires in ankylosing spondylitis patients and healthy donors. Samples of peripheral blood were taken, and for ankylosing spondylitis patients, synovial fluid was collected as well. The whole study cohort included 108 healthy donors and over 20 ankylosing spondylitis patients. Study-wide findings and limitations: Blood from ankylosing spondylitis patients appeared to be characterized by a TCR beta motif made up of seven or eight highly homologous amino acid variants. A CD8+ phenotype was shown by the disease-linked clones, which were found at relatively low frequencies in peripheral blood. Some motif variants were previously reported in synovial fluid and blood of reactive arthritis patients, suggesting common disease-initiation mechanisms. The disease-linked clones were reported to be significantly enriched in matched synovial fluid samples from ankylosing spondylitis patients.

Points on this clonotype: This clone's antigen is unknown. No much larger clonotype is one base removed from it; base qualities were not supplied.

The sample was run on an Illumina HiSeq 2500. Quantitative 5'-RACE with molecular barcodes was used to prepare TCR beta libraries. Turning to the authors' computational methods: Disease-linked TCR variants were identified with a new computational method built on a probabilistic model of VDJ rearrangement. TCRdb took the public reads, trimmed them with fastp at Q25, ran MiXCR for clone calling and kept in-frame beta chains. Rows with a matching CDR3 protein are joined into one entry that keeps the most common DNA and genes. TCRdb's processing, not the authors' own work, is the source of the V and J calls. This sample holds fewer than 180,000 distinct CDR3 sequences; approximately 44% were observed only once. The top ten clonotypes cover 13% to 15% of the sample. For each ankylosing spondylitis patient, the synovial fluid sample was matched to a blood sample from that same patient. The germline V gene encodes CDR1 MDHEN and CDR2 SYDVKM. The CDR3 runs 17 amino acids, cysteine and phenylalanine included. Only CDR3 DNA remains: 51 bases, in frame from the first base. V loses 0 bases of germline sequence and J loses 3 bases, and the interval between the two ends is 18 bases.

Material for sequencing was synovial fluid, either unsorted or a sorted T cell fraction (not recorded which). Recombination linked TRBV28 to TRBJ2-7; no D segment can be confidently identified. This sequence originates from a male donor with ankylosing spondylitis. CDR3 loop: CASSLWPAPTGDYEQYF. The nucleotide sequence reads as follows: TGTGCCAGCAGTTTATGGCCCGCACCAACCGGAGACTACGAGCAGTACTTC.